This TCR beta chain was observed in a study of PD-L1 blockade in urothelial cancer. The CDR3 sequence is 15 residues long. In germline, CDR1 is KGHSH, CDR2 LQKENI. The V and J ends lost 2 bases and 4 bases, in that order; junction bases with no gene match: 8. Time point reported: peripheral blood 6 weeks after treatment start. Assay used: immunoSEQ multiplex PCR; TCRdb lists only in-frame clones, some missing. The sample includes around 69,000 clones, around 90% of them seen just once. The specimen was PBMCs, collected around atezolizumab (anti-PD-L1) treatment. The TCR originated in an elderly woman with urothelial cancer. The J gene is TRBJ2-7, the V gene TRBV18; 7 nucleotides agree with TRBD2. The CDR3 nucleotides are TGTGCCAGCTCACCAACTTCCCAGGGAGGGTACGAGCAGTACTTC. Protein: CASSPTSQGGYEQYF.